This T cell receptor (beta chain) was sequenced for a study of post-analysis software for immune sequencing data. General observations from the study: With TRBV5-6, TRBV5-1 and TRBV20-1 included, 4 or 5 TRBV segments were more frequent in patients than in controls.

Built from TCR beta cDNA, the libraries had unique molecular identifiers in them. A single record per CDR3 protein comes from TCRdb applying MiXCR to the PCR reads. The sample has around 710,000 distinct CDR3 sequences, approximately 44% seen once. As regards this clonotype: Its antigen remains unknown.

Germline CDR1 is LNHNV and CDR2 is YYDKDF (reference sequence). The CDR3 runs to 17 residues. Trimming shortened V by 4 bases and J by 1 base, and 18 bases separated the two germline ends. Sequences were obtained from blood. The chain links TRBV15 to TRBJ2-3; D is uncertain. The source is a girl aged 10-17 years with multiple sclerosis. For the CDR3, the DNA is TGTGCCACCAGCATGCAAGCGCGGCGGACCCGCACAGATACGCAGTATTTT. This sequence encodes CATSMQARRTRTDTQYF.